This TCR beta chain appears in the sequencing data of a study of control samples from healthy donors and cancer patients. TCRdb's copy holds only in-frame clones and misses some; the assay was immunoSEQ multiplex PCR. The repertoire consists of 65,000 to 80,000 clones, with approximately 91% occurring once and the leading ten covering 8% to 10%. V lost 5 bases and J lost 0, with 20 bases in between. This CDR3 region has 18 residues. Germline V gene sequence: CDR1 MNHEY, CDR2 SVGEGT. The chain links TRBV6-2 or TRBV6-3 to TRBJ2-4; possible D gene TRBD2, 7 bases. The sequencing sample was made of PBMCs. The sequence was obtained from a woman in her forties or fifties with colorectal cancer. The CDR3 loop is CASSTSGGGDLAKNIQYF. The CDR3 DNA reads TGTGCCAGCAGTACCTCGGGGGGCGGGGATTTAGCCAAAAACATTCAGTACTTC.